This T cell receptor beta chain was observed in a study of CD8 T cells in ankylosing spondylitis. Study-wide results and limits: What seemed typical of ankylosing spondylitis blood was a TCR beta motif built from fewer than ten highly homologous variants. The clones that were linked to disease were reported to be significantly enriched in matched synovial fluid samples from ankylosing spondylitis patients. Past research had described some motif variants in reactive arthritis synovial fluid and blood.

This clonotype has more than one count but fewer than ten. The antigen is undetermined. Quantitative 5'-RACE was performed with molecular barcodes, and it yielded the TCR beta libraries. TCRdb passed the 5' RACE reads through MiXCR, listing each CDR3 protein once. This table holds more than 650,000 distinct CDR3 sequences, about 11% found once. The ends were cut back, 2 bases at V and 4 bases at J, with 8 bases in the middle. The CDR3 length is 13 residues. Germline V CDR1 and CDR2: DFQATT, SNEGSKA (reference sequence). The TCR sequence derives from a male donor with ankylosing spondylitis. The sequenced sample consisted of blood, either unsorted or a sorted T cell fraction (not recorded which). This chain joins TRBV20-1 and TRBJ2-2; D gene unclear. The chain's CDR3 is CSARLSPTGELFF. As DNA, the CDR3 is TGCAGTGCTAGACTAAGCCCCACCGGGGAGCTGTTTTTT.